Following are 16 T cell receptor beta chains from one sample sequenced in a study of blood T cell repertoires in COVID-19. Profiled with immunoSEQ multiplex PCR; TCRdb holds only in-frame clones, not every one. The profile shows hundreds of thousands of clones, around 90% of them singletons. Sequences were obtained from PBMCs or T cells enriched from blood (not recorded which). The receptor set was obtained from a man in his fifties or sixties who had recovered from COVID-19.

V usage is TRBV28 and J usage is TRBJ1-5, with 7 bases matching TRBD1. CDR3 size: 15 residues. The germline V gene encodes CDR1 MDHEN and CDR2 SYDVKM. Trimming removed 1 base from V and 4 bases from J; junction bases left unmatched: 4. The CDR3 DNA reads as TGTGCCAGCAGTTTATTCTCAGGGGGGAATCAGCCCCAGCATTTT. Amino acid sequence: CASSLFSGGNQPQHF.

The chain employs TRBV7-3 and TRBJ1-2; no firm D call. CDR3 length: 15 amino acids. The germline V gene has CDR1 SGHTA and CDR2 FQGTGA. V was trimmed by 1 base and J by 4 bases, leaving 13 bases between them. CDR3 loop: CASSLNPGETYGYTF. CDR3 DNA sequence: TGTGCCAGCAGCTTAAACCCAGGCGAGACCTATGGCTACACCTTC.

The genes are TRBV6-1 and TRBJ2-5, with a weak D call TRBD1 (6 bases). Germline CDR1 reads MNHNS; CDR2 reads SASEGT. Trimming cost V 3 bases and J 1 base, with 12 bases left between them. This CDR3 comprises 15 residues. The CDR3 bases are TGTGCCAGCAGTGATAGGGGACAATCCCAAGAGACCCAGTACTTC. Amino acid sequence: CASSDRGQSQETQYF.

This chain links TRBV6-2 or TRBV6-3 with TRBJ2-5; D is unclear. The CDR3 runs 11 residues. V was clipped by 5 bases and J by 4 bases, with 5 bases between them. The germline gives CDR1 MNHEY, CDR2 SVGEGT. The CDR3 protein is CASSVRETQYF. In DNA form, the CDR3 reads TGTGCCAGCAGTGTGAGAGAGACCCAGTACTTC.

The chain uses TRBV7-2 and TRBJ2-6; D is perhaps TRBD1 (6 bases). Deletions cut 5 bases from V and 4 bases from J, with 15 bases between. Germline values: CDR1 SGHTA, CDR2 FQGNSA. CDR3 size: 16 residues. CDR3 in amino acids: CASSLNTGYGANVLTF. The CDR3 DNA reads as TGTGCCAGCAGCCTCAATACAGGGTACGGGGCCAACGTCCTGACTTTC.

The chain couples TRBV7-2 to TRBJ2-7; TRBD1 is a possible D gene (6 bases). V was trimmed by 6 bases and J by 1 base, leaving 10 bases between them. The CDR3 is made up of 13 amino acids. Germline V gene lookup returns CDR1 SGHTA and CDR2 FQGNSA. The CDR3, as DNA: TGTGCCAGCAGACGGACAGTTTCCTACGAGCAGTACTTC. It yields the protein CASRRTVSYEQYF.

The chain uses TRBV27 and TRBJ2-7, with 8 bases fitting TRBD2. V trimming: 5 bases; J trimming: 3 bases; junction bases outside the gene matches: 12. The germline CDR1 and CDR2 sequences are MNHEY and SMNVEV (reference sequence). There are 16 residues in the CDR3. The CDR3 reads CASSLRGTRSFYEQYF. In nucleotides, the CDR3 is TGTGCCAGCAGTCTCCGGGGGACTAGATCTTTCTACGAGCAGTACTTC.

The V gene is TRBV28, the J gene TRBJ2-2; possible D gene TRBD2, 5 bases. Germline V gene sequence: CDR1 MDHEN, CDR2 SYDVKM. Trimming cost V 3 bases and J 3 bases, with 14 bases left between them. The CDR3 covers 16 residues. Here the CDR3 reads CASSFNGQDYTGELFF. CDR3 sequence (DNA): TGTGCCAGCAGTTTTAACGGGCAGGACTACACCGGGGAGCTGTTTTTT. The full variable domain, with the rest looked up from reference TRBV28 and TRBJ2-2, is DVKVTQSSRYLVKRTGEKVFLECVQDMDHENMFWYRQDPGLGLRLIYFSYDVKMKEKGDIPEGYSVSREKKERFSLILESASTNQTSMYLCASSFNGQDYTGELFFGEGSRLTVL.

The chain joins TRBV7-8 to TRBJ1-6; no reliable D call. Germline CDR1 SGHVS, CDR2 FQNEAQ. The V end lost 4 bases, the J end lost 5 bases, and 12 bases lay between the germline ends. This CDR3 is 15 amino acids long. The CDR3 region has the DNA TGTGCCAGCAGCTCTTGGACGGGAGATAATTCACCCCTCCACTTT. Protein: CASSSWTGDNSPLHF.

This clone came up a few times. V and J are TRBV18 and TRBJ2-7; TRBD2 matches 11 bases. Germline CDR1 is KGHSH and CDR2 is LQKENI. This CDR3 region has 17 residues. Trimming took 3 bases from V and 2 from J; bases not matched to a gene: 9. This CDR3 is CASSPSSGTSGPYEQYF. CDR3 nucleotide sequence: TGTGCCAGCTCACCCTCTTCCGGGACTAGCGGCCCCTACGAGCAGTACTTC.

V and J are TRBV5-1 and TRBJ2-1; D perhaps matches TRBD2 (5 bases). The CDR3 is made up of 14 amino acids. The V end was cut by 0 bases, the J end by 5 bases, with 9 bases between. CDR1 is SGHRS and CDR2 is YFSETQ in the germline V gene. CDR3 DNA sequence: TGCGCCAGCAGCTTGGACGGGGTAGACAATGAGCAGTTCTTC. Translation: CASSLDGVDNEQFF.

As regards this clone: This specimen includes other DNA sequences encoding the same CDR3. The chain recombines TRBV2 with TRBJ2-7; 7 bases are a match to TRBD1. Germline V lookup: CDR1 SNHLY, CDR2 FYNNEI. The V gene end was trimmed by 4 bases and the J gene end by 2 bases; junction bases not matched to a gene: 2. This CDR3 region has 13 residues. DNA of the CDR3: TGTGCCAGCAGTGGGCAGGGGGCCTACGAGCAGTACTTC. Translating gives CASSGQGAYEQYF.

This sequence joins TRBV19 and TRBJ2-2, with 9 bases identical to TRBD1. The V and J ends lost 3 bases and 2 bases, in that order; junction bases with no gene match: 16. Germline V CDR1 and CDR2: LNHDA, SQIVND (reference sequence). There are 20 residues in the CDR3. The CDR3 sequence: CASSISRDRESGTNTGELFF. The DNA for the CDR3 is TGTGCCAGTAGTATCTCCCGGGACAGGGAAAGCGGGACAAACACCGGGGAGCTGTTTTTT.

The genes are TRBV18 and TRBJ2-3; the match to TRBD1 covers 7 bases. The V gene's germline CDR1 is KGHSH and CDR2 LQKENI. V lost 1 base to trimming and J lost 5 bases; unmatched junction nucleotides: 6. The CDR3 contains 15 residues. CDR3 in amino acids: CASSPQGARGDTQYF. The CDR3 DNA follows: TGTGCCAGCTCACCACAGGGGGCCCGGGGAGATACGCAGTATTTT.

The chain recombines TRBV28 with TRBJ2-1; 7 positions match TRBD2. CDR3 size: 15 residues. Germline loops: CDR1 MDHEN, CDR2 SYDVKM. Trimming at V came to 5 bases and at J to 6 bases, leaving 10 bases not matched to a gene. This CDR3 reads CASSIRTSSFNEQFF. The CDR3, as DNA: TGTGCCAGCAGTATCCGGACTAGTAGTTTCAATGAGCAGTTCTTC.

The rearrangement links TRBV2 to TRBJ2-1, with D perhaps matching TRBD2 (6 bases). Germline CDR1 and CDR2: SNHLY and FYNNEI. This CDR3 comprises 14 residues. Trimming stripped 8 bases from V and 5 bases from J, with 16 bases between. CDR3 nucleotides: TGTGCCAGCGCCCTTTGGCTAGCGAACAATGAGCAGTTCTTC. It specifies CASALWLANNEQFF.